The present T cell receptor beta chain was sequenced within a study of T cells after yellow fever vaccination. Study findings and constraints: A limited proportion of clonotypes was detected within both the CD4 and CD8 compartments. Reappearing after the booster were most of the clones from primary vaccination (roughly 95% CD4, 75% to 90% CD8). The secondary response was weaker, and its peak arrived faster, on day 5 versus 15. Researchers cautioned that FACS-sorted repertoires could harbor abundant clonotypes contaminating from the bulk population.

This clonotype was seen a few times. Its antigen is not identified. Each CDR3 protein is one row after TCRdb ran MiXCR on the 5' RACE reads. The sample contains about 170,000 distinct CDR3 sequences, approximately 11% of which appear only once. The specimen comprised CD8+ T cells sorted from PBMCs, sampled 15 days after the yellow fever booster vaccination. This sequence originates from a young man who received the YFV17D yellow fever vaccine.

The CDR3 DNA reads as TGTGCTAGTGCTCTCGATCGGGTATACGAGCAGTACTTC. It codes for CASALDRVYEQYF. The gene calls are TRBV12-5 and TRBJ2-7, with D unresolved. This CDR3 spans 13 amino acids. V dropped 7 bases and J dropped 4 bases, with 14 bases sitting between them. CDR1 is LGHNT, CDR2 FRNRAP, per germline.